This paragraph reports one T cell receptor (beta chain). The antigen remains undetermined. The record originates from a study of radiotherapy plus CTLA-4 blockade in lung cancer. This CDR3 is built from 13 residues. From germline, CDR1 is SSHAT and CDR2 FNYEAQ (reference sequence). Trimming removed 5 bases at V and 6 bases at J, with 13 bases between. Study-level points and caveats: After radiotherapy and ipilimumab, tumor-derived clones expanded in peripheral blood.

Assay used: immunoSEQ multiplex PCR; TCRdb lists only in-frame clones, some missing. Of more than 95,000 clones in the sample, about 70% were seen once. The receptor's source is a human donor with non-small cell lung cancer who had a partial response to radiotherapy plus ipilimumab. Some clones in this sample may be carry-over from other donors' samples. The source material was peripheral blood, sampled from a patient treated with radiotherapy plus ipilimumab. The J gene is TRBJ1-1, the V gene TRBV7-7, with TRBD1 as a possible D gene (6 bases). The CDR3 region is CASSARQDAEAFF. Here the CDR3 DNA reads TGTGCCAGCAGCGCCAGACAGGACGCTGAAGCTTTCTTT. The full variable domain, completed using reference TRBV7-7 and TRBJ1-1, is GAGVSQSPRYKVTKRGQDVTLRCDPISSHATLYWYQQALGQGPEFLTYFNYEAQPDKSGLPSDRFSAERPEGSISTLTIQRTEQRDSAMYRCASSARQDAEAFFGQGTRLTVV.